This TCR beta chain is drawn from a study of T-cell reconstitution after alpha-beta-depleted transplantation in children. Preparation of the TCRbeta library used unique molecular identifiers. TCRdb reprocessed the PCR reads via MiXCR and lists one record per CDR3 protein. The data hold about 300,000 distinct CDR3 sequences, with less than 9.5% observed a single time. Points from the study as a whole: Several hundred expanded graft clones reportedly were the source of alpha-beta T cells about two months after transplant. It was newly produced T cells that mostly accounted for T-cell counts and diversity one year after transplant. TCRbeta diversity was high at day 60 in some patients (a result of surviving recipient T cells and thymic progenitors).

The V and J ends lost 2 bases and 6 bases respectively, with 22 bases between them. CDR1 is SGHRS, CDR2 YFSETQ, per germline. The length of the CDR3 is 17 residues. This clonotype occurred many times. No antigen is known for it. The sequence derives from a female patient aged 2-15 years who had a stem cell transplant for Fanconi anemia, so the T cells may come from the graft donor. The chain combines TRBV5-1 with TRBJ2-3; possible D gene TRBD2, 6 bases. Sample: peripheral blood, taken 360 days after TCRalphabeta/CD19-depleted stem cell transplant. CDR3 DNA: TGCGCCAGCAGCTTCGGACTCCGAAGCGGGCTTGTCGATACGCAGTATTTT. Translated: CASSFGLRSGLVDTQYF.